This T cell receptor beta chain was obtained from a study of T cells after yellow fever vaccination. General study results and limits: Contaminants from the bulk population, in the form of abundant clonotypes, could be found in FACS-sorted repertoires.

MiXCR was run by TCRdb on the 5' RACE reads, yielding one entry per CDR3 protein. The table has hundreds of thousands of distinct CDR3 sequences, around 8.1% seen once. This clonotype has ten or more counts. Antigen specificity is unknown. V shed 3 bases and J 0 bases; nucleotides not matched to a gene: 4. There are 16 residues in the CDR3. Looked up from germline, CDR1 is KGHSH and CDR2 is LQKENI. This material consisted of PBMCs, taken 45 days after the first yellow fever vaccination. The TCR comes from a young man who received the YFV17D yellow fever vaccine. The chain links TRBV18 to TRBJ2-2, with 7 bases fitting TRBD2. The CDR3 bases are TGTGCCAGCTCACCTACACTAGCGACGAACACCGGGGAGCTGTTTTTT. It translates to CASSPTLATNTGELFF.